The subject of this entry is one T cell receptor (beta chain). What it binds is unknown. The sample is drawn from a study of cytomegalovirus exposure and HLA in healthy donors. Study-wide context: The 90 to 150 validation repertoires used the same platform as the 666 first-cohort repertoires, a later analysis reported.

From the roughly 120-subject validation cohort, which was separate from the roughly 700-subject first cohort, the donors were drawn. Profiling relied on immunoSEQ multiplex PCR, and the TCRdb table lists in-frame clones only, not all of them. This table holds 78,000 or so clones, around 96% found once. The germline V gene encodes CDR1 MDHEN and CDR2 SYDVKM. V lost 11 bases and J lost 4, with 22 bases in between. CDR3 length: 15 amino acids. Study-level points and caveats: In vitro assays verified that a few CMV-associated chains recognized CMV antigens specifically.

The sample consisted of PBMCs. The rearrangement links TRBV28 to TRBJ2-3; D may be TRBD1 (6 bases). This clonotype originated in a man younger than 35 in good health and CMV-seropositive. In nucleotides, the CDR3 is TGTGCCGGCCGCCGCAAACAGGGAACGGCAGATACGCAGTATTTT. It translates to CAGRRKQGTADTQYF.